This T cell receptor (beta chain) emerged from a study of CD8 T cells in Susac syndrome. Germline CDR1 LGHNA, CDR2 YNFKEQ. The CDR3 is made up of 17 amino acids. Trimming pared 0 bases from V and 4 bases from J, leaving 16 bases between. From blood CD8+ and CD4+ T cells, the TCR beta chain was sequenced. TEMRA cells underwent FACS enrichment and CD8+ and CD4+ T cells underwent negative isolation. RNA, at about 0.5 to 1 ug, was reverse transcribed with random hexamers. Across 54 Vbeta and 13 Jbeta, immunoSEQ multiplex PCR amplified TCR beta CDR3. TCRdb re-derived calls from the immunoSEQ multiplex PCR reads in MiXCR, one entry per CDR3 protein. Among fewer than 70,000 distinct CDR3 sequences listed, 85% to 95% were seen once. Points on this clonotype: Its antigen is as yet unknown.

Findings of the study overall: The authors acknowledged that their TCR sequencing and HLA analysis involved a relatively small number of individuals.

This sequence was found in a human donor in good health. Sample: CD8+ T cells from PBMCs. The gene calls are TRBV4-2 and TRBJ1-5; the D gene is possibly TRBD1 (5 bases). CDR3 DNA sequence: TGTGCCAGCAGCCAAGAAAGGACGGGGGGAGGTAATCAGCCCCAGCATTTT. Protein sequence: CASSQERTGGGNQPQHF.